Below are 32 T cell receptor beta chains sequenced from a single sample in a study of CD8+ T cells in alopecia areata. Once RNA had been extracted, it was reverse transcribed into cDNA to act as the sequencing template. Clones were sequenced by immunoSEQ multiplex PCR, and TCRdb holds only the in-frame ones, with some missing. The sample consists of 93,000 or so clones, under 90% of them appearing once. Treatment noted: oral pan-JAK inhibitor, 5-10 mg twice daily. The sequenced sample was CD8+ T cells sorted from blood, obtained between weeks 30 and 35, from a patient treated with tofacitinib. The receptors were gathered from a human donor with alopecia areata.

The J gene is TRBJ2-1, the V gene TRBV5-1; D remains ambiguous. Between the trimmed V and J ends, which lost 4 bases and 4 bases, there was a span of 15 bases. This CDR3 contains 15 residues. CDR1 is SGHRS and CDR2 is YFSETQ in the germline V gene. The CDR3 DNA follows: TGCGCCAGCAGCCCGGACCGAGAGTCATACAATGAGCAGTTCTTC. It specifies CASSPDRESYNEQFF.

The CDR3 DNA follows: TGCAGCGTCGGGACAGGGGGCAACGAGCAGTACTTC. Amino acid sequence: CSVGTGGNEQYF. The chain carries TRBV29-1 and TRBJ2-7, with 12 bases lining up with TRBD1. CDR1 is SQVTM and CDR2 is ANQGSEA in the germline V gene. With V trimmed by 6 bases and J by 5 bases, 2 bases remained unmatched. This CDR3 spans 12 amino acids.

This chain uses TRBV14 with TRBJ2-3, with D perhaps matching TRBD2 (6 bases). The CDR3 runs to 14 residues. Trimming removed 4 bases from V and 1 base from J, with 9 bases in between. In germline, CDR1 is SGHDN, CDR2 FVKESK. The CDR3 region is CASSPSSGTDTQYF. DNA of the CDR3: TGTGCCAGCAGCCCATCTAGCGGCACAGATACGCAGTATTTT.

CDR3 bases: TGTGCCATCAGTGAGACAATCCGGGACAGCGGAAACACCATATATTTT. This sequence encodes CAISETIRDSGNTIYF. The V and J genes are TRBV10-3 and TRBJ1-3; 7 positions match TRBD1. Germline CDR1 ENHRY, CDR2 SYGVKD. The CDR3 length is 16 residues. J was trimmed by 4 bases and V by 2 bases; bases with no gene match: 8.

The chain is built from TRBV19 and TRBJ2-7; perhaps TRBD1 as D (6 bases). CDR3 length: 14 amino acids. Trimming removed 4 bases at V and 4 bases at J, with 14 bases between. The germline V gene has CDR1 LNHDA and CDR2 SQIVND (reference sequence). Here the CDR3 reads CASSSRDTVYEQYF. For the CDR3, the DNA is TGTGCCAGTAGTAGCCGGGACACTGTTTACGAGCAGTACTTC.

The chain couples TRBV27 to TRBJ2-1; D perhaps matches TRBD1 (6 bases). CDR1 and CDR2 (germline): MNHEY, SMNVEV (reference sequence). The CDR3 runs to 15 residues. The V end was cut by 5 bases, the J end by 0 bases, with 11 bases between. CDR3 sequence reads: CASSQQGSSYNEQFF. Here the CDR3 DNA reads TGTGCCAGCAGTCAACAGGGAAGCTCCTACAATGAGCAGTTCTTC.

The chain recombines TRBV4-2 with TRBJ2-5; D may be TRBD2 (6 bases). The V end was cut by 3 bases, the J end by 5 bases, with 19 bases between. This CDR3 has 16 residues. CDR1 is LGHNA and CDR2 is YNFKEQ in the germline V gene. CDR3: CASSQRTATSQETQYF. The CDR3, as DNA: TGTGCCAGCAGCCAGCGCACCGCGACTAGTCAGGAGACCCAGTACTTC.

The V and J genes are TRBV6-5 and TRBJ1-5; TRBD1 aligns across 9 bases. V shed 8 bases and J 3 bases; nucleotides not matched to a gene: 8. Per the germline V gene, CDR1 is MNHEY and CDR2 is SVGAGI. The CDR3 is made up of 15 amino acids. Here the CDR3 DNA reads TGTGCCAGCGGGACAGGGAATCAACTCAATCAGCCCCAGCATTTT. Translated, it gives CASGTGNQLNQPQHF.

V gene TRBV7-9 combines with J gene TRBJ2-5; 8 bases map to TRBD1. Germline V CDR1 and CDR2: SEHNR, FQNEAQ (reference sequence). Trimming at V came to 2 bases and at J to 3 bases, leaving 5 bases not matched to a gene. The CDR3 totals 15 residues. This chain's CDR3 is CASSLRAGGKETQYF. For the CDR3, the DNA is TGTGCCAGCAGCTTACGCGCAGGGGGCAAAGAGACCCAGTACTTC.

This clone was seen a single time. The CDR3 protein is CASSPGGGYYNEQFF. DNA for the CDR3: TGTGCCAGCAGCCCAGGAGGCGGGTACTACAATGAGCAGTTCTTC. The rearrangement uses TRBV7-9 and TRBJ2-1; possible D gene TRBD2, 5 bases. CDR3 length: 15 amino acids. Trimming pared 5 bases from V and 3 bases from J, leaving 14 bases between. Germline CDR1 SEHNR, CDR2 FQNEAQ (reference sequence).

The chain couples TRBV19 to TRBJ2-7; D may match TRBD1 or TRBD2 (5 bases each). CDR1 is LNHDA and CDR2 is SQIVND in the germline V gene (reference sequence). The CDR3 is 14 amino acids. The V end was cut by 3 bases, the J end by 3 bases, with 12 bases between. The CDR3, as DNA: TGTGCCAGTAGTATCGGGGCAGGAGGCTACGAGCAGTACTTC. Translation: CASSIGAGGYEQYF.

The rearrangement uses TRBV5-4 and TRBJ2-3; possible D gene TRBD2, 5 bases. This CDR3 is 14 amino acids long. The germline V gene encodes CDR1 SGHNT and CDR2 YYREEE (reference sequence). Trimming stripped 7 bases from V and 2 bases from J, with 14 bases between. The CDR3: CASQAGSITDTQYF. The CDR3 DNA reads TGTGCCAGCCAGGCGGGTTCGATCACAGATACGCAGTATTTT.

The chain combines TRBV29-1 with TRBJ2-3; 8 bases map to TRBD1. Germline V lookup: CDR1 SQVTM, CDR2 ANQGSEA. Germline trimming cut 6 bases from V and 4 bases from J; bases unmatched to any gene: 15. The length of the CDR3 is 16 residues. In nucleotides, the CDR3 is TGCAGCGTCAAGGGGAGTGGGACAGGCAGAGCAGATACGCAGTATTTT. Translated, it gives CSVKGSGTGRADTQYF.

The table lists this clone with a count of one. The chain joins TRBV4-1 to TRBJ2-7; TRBD1 matches at 8 bases. Germline loops: CDR1 MGHRA, CDR2 YSYEKL. The CDR3 is made up of 14 amino acids. V lost 1 base, J lost 3 bases, and 2 bases stayed unmatched. The chain's CDR3 is CASSQVGQGYEQYF. The CDR3 DNA reads TGCGCCAGCAGCCAAGTAGGACAGGGCTACGAGCAGTACTTC.

Only one count was recorded for this clone. The chain uses TRBV27 and TRBJ2-1, with D possibly matching TRBD2 (6 bases). Deletions cut 7 bases from V and 0 bases from J, with 10 bases between. Per germline, CDR1 MNHEY and CDR2 SMNVEV (reference sequence). The CDR3 spans 14 residues. The CDR3: CASTLGGSYNEQFF. The CDR3 DNA is TGTGCCAGCACCCTGGGGGGCTCCTACAATGAGCAGTTCTTC.

The chain couples TRBV9 to TRBJ2-1; a weak D match, TRBD1 (5 bases). The CDR3 covers 14 residues. From germline, CDR1 is SGDLS and CDR2 YYNGEE. Trimming removed 3 bases at V and 0 bases at J, with 7 bases between. The CDR3 sequence is CASSGGGSYNEQFF. CDR3 DNA: TGTGCCAGCAGCGGGGGCGGCTCCTACAATGAGCAGTTCTTC.

The V and J genes are TRBV10-3 and TRBJ2-7; 8 nucleotides match TRBD1. The germline V gene encodes CDR1 ENHRY and CDR2 SYGVKD. This CDR3 is 14 amino acids long. Unmatched junction bases numbered 7, after V lost 6 bases and J lost 3 bases. In nucleotides, the CDR3 is TGTGCCATCAGGGTGGACAGGGATGGCTACGAGCAGTACTTC. Translated, it gives CAIRVDRDGYEQYF.

The rearrangement joins TRBV7-9 to TRBJ1-3; unclear D gene. V dropped 5 bases and J dropped 1 base, with 18 bases sitting between them. Germline values: CDR1 SEHNR, CDR2 FQNEAQ (reference sequence). The CDR3 consists of 17 residues. The CDR3 nucleotides read TGTGCCAGCAGCCCGGCGGTAGGGTGGATGTCTGGAAACACCATATATTTT. This codes for CASSPAVGWMSGNTIYF.

The chain uses TRBV13 and TRBJ2-1; D is tentatively TRBD1 or TRBD2 (5 bases each). CDR1 and CDR2 from the germline V gene are PRHDT and FYEKMQ (reference sequence). The CDR3 sequence is 16 residues long. Trimming removed 4 bases from V and 0 bases from J, with 13 bases in between. CDR3 DNA sequence: TGTGCCAGCAGCTCCAGGGAGATCCGCTCCTACAATGAGCAGTTCTTC. Its translation is CASSSREIRSYNEQFF. Variable domain in full (rest from reference TRBV13 and TRBJ2-1): AAGVIQSPRHLIKEKRETATLKCYPIPRHDTVYWYQQGPGQDPQFLISFYEKMQSDKGSIPDRFSAQQFSDYHSELNMSSLELGDSALYFCASSSREIRSYNEQFFGPGTRLTVL.

The chain couples TRBV27 to TRBJ2-2; D ambiguous. The germline V gene encodes CDR1 MNHEY and CDR2 SMNVEV (reference sequence). V lost 6 bases to trimming and J lost 4 bases, with 9 bases between them. This CDR3 spans 13 amino acids. Here the CDR3 reads CASSLQSTGELFF. CDR3 DNA: TGTGCCAGCAGCCTTCAAAGCACCGGGGAGCTGTTTTTT.

V usage is TRBV5-6 and J usage is TRBJ2-1; 8 bases match TRBD2. The germline V gene has CDR1 SGHDT and CDR2 YYEEEE. Germline trimming cut 9 bases from V and 9 bases from J; bases unmatched to any gene: 8. The CDR3 has 12 residues. CDR3 loop: CATPGAGGEQFF. The CDR3 DNA reads as TGTGCCACCCCGGGGGCGGGAGGTGAGCAGTTCTTC.

The chain links TRBV9 to TRBJ2-1; 8 positions agree with TRBD2. The CDR3 has 16 amino acids. The V segment lost 4 bases and the J segment 0 bases; nucleotides outside the gene matches: 6. Germline V gene lookup returns CDR1 SGDLS and CDR2 YYNGEE. CDR3 sequence (DNA): TGTGCCAGCAGCTATCCGAGCGGGAGCTCCTACAATGAGCAGTTCTTC. This sequence encodes CASSYPSGSSYNEQFF.

This rearrangement joins TRBV19 to TRBJ2-1; D is perhaps TRBD1 (6 bases). Looked up from germline, CDR1 is LNHDA and CDR2 is SQIVND (reference sequence). V lost 8 bases and J lost 6, with 14 bases in between. The CDR3 runs 13 residues. This chain's CDR3 is CASRSGTPNEQFF. DNA of the CDR3: TGTGCCAGTCGCTCCGGGACACCCAATGAGCAGTTCTTC.

This clone was seen a few times. The V and J genes are TRBV11-2 and TRBJ2-7; either TRBD1 or TRBD2 may supply D (5 bases each). This CDR3 spans 11 amino acids. Germline loops: CDR1 SGHAT, CDR2 FQNNGV. The germline V and J ends were trimmed by 6 bases and 7 bases, with 10 bases remaining between them. The CDR3 coding sequence is TGTGCCAGCAGAGTGGGGGTTGAGCAGTACTTC. Protein product: CASRVGVEQYF.

The genes are TRBV6-6 and TRBJ2-6; unclear D gene. Trimming cost V 3 bases and J 0 bases, with 6 bases left between them. CDR3 length equals 15 residues. CDR1 is MNHNY, CDR2 SVGAGI, per germline (reference sequence). The CDR3 sequence: CASSYDLSGANVLTF. Here the CDR3 DNA reads TGTGCCAGCAGTTATGACCTCTCTGGGGCCAACGTCCTGACTTTC.

A note on this clone: The sample holds other DNA sequences that translate to the same CDR3. The chain links TRBV5-1 to TRBJ2-3; D is undetermined. Trimming cost V 0 bases and J 1 base, with 9 bases left between them. The CDR3 runs to 15 residues. Germline values: CDR1 SGHRS, CDR2 YFSETQ. The CDR3 bases are TGCGCCAGCAGCTTGGGAGTTGGGGGCACAGATACGCAGTATTTT. Its protein is CASSLGVGGTDTQYF.

The chain joins TRBV28 to TRBJ2-7; TRBD1 matches 9 bases. CDR3 length: 18 amino acids. V shed 4 bases and J 5 bases; nucleotides not matched to a gene: 18. CDR1 MDHEN and CDR2 SYDVKM come from the germline V gene. The CDR3 reads CASSSPRLVGQGVHEQYF. The DNA of the CDR3 is TGTGCCAGCAGTTCCCCAAGGCTGGTGGGACAGGGTGTCCACGAGCAGTACTTC.

V and J are TRBV29-1 and TRBJ2-7; no firm D call. Trimming stripped 7 bases from V and 7 bases from J, with 20 bases between. The CDR3 consists of 13 residues. Germline V gene lookup returns CDR1 SQVTM and CDR2 ANQGSEA. CDR3 residues: CSAATSTTREQYF. The DNA for the CDR3 is TGCAGCGCCGCAACCTCCACTACTCGGGAGCAGTACTTC.

This rearrangement joins TRBV2 to TRBJ2-7, with TRBD1 identical over 9 bases. In germline, CDR1 is SNHLY, CDR2 FYNNEI. CDR3 length equals 15 residues. With 7 bases clipped from V and 2 bases from J, the junction kept 9 bases outside the gene matches. The CDR3 spells CASIKFRDRAYEQYF. CDR3 nucleotides: TGTGCCAGCATTAAGTTCCGGGACAGGGCCTACGAGCAGTACTTC.

This clone appeared a few times. The chain recombines TRBV9 with TRBJ1-1; perhaps TRBD1 as D (6 bases). The V gene's germline CDR1 is SGDLS and CDR2 YYNGEE. The CDR3 runs 13 residues. V lost 4 bases to trimming and J lost 4 bases, with 11 bases between them. The DNA for the CDR3 is TGTGCCAGCAGCCAGGGGCCCGGCACTGAAGCTTTCTTT. It yields the protein CASSQGPGTEAFF.

The DNA for the CDR3 is TGCGCCAGCACCCCCCTGGGGGAGCAGTACTTC. As protein: CASTPLGEQYF. This sequence joins TRBV5-1 and TRBJ2-7; D gene ambiguous. CDR1 and CDR2 from the germline V gene are SGHRS and YFSETQ. There are 11 residues in the CDR3. V was trimmed by 6 bases and J by 7 bases, leaving 11 bases between them.

The V call is TRBV6-5, the J call TRBJ2-7, with 8 bases identical to TRBD2. CDR1 and CDR2 (germline): MNHEY, SVGAGI. The V segment lost 4 bases and the J segment 7 bases; nucleotides outside the gene matches: 15. The CDR3 contains 16 residues. CDR3: CASSWGSREGPREQYF. In nucleotides, the CDR3 is TGTGCCAGCAGTTGGGGGTCACGGGAGGGCCCTAGAGAGCAGTACTTC.